This entry concerns a single TCR beta chain. Its antigen is not known. These data come from a study of beta chain features in type 1 diabetes. Investigators reverse transcribed all isolated RNA, so they sequenced expressed TCRB transcripts. Assay used: immunoSEQ multiplex PCR; TCRdb lists only in-frame clones, some missing. There are 400,000 or so clones in the sample; roughly 13% occur only once, and approximately 0.01% lies in the top ten. One heparinised draw of blood, averaging approximately 110 mL, came from each donor. Study-level points and caveats: Researchers report that Type 1 diabetes patients had moderately but significantly shorter TCRB CDR3s across all four CD4+ subsets. Patients' naive, central memory and Treg TCRB repertoires seemed closer to one another than those of healthy donors.

The sample consisted of naive CD4+ T cells from blood. The sequence derives from a woman between 18 and 30 years old with type 1 diabetes.

The CDR3: CASSQGLGVPGTQYF. CDR3 nucleotide sequence: TGCGCCAGCAGCCAAGGGTTGGGAGTCCCAGGGACCCAGTACTTC. The rearrangement links TRBV4-1 to TRBJ2-5, with D maybe TRBD2 (5 bases). This CDR3 comprises 15 residues. CDR1 is MGHRA and CDR2 is YSYEKL in the germline V gene. V lost 1 base and J 7 bases, leaving 16 bases between the germline ends.